This passage covers 28 T cell receptor beta chains from one sample sequenced in a study of blood T cell repertoires in COVID-19. Sequencing was performed with immunoSEQ multiplex PCR; in TCRdb, only in-frame clones are kept and a portion is missing. The table includes about 400,000 clones, roughly 87% detected once. Sample: PBMCs or T cells enriched from blood (not recorded which). These receptors originate from a woman between 40 and 55 years old with acute COVID-19.

This chain joins TRBV25-1 and TRBJ2-2; 7 bases fit TRBD1. The CDR3 is 14 residues long. CDR1 is MGHDK and CDR2 is SYGVNS in the germline V gene. Trimming cost V 7 bases and J 4 bases; bases outside gene matches: 6. The CDR3 DNA is TGTGCCAGCAAGCGACAGGGCGCCACCGGGGAGCTGTTTTTT. Translating gives CASKRQGATGELFF.

The V gene is TRBV30, the J gene TRBJ2-1; the D is unclear. This CDR3 is built from 13 residues. From germline, CDR1 is GTSNPN and CDR2 SVGIG (reference sequence). Trimming cost V 0 bases and J 10 bases, with 13 bases left between them. In nucleotides, the CDR3 is TGTGCCTGGAGTGTACTCTCAGCGCAGGAGCAGTTCTTC. This translates into CAWSVLSAQEQFF.

This chain connects TRBV2 to TRBJ2-7, with 9 bases lining up with TRBD1. Germline V gene lookup returns CDR1 SNHLY and CDR2 FYNNEI. The CDR3 covers 14 residues. The V segment lost 8 bases and the J segment 4 bases; nucleotides outside the gene matches: 9. The CDR3, as DNA: TGTGCCAGCCTTGCCCCGACAGGGGGGTACGAGCAGTACTTC. Protein product: CASLAPTGGYEQYF.

The rearrangement links TRBV6-1 to TRBJ1-1, with TRBD1 matching 8 bases. The J segment lost 2 bases and the V segment lost 3 bases, leaving 8 bases of the junction unmatched. The CDR3 contains 16 residues. From germline, CDR1 is MNHNS and CDR2 SASEGT. CDR3 residues: CASSELGTGSNTEAFF. CDR3 DNA: TGTGCCAGCAGTGAGTTGGGGACAGGTTCCAACACTGAAGCTTTCTTT.

The chain recombines TRBV11-3 with TRBJ1-5; TRBD1 agrees at 10 bases. Germline V CDR1 and CDR2: SGHNT, YENEEA. This CDR3 has 15 amino acids. Germline trimming cut 3 bases from V and 6 bases from J; bases unmatched to any gene: 5. For the CDR3, the DNA is TGTGCCAGCAGCTTGGCCCGGGACAGGGGTCAGCCCCAGCATTTT. This codes for CASSLARDRGQPQHF.

This clone appeared once. The chain carries TRBV12-5 and TRBJ1-1; unclear D gene. Trimming shortened V by 5 bases and J by 1 base, and 8 bases separated the two germline ends. This CDR3 is built from 13 residues. Germline CDR1 LGHNT, CDR2 FRNRAP. The CDR3 protein is CASGPPQNTEAFF. CDR3 nucleotide sequence: TGTGCTAGTGGTCCGCCACAGAACACTGAAGCTTTCTTT.

The chain couples TRBV15 to TRBJ2-7; 7 bases line up with TRBD1. After removal of 1 base from V and 2 bases from J, the junction contained 11 bases not matched to a gene. Germline-derived CDR1 and CDR2 are LNHNV and YYDKDF (reference sequence). This CDR3 is 17 amino acids long. The CDR3 reads CATSRGAKRDRTYEQYF. The CDR3, as DNA: TGTGCCACCAGCAGAGGGGCAAAAAGGGACAGAACCTACGAGCAGTACTTC.

The genes are TRBV6-1 and TRBJ1-5; 9 bases agree with TRBD1. This CDR3 is built from 16 residues. CDR1 is MNHNS and CDR2 is SASEGT in the germline V gene. With 4 bases clipped from V and 0 bases from J, the junction kept 4 bases outside the gene matches. The CDR3 region is CASSAQDRGSNQPQHF. The CDR3 DNA follows: TGTGCCAGCAGTGCCCAGGACAGGGGTAGCAATCAGCCCCAGCATTTT.

The V and J genes are TRBV11-2 and TRBJ1-3; 9 bases are shared with TRBD1. CDR1 is SGHAT, CDR2 FQNNGV, per germline. Trimming removed 3 bases from V and 3 bases from J; junction bases left unmatched: 3. The CDR3 covers 15 residues. The CDR3 coding sequence is TGTGCCAGCAGCTTTGGACAGGGGCTTGGAAACACCATATATTTT. Translation: CASSFGQGLGNTIYF.

This clone was seen once. V usage is TRBV19 and J usage is TRBJ1-1; no clear D gene. Germline V gene sequence: CDR1 LNHDA, CDR2 SQIVND (reference sequence). This CDR3 contains 18 residues. The V end was cut by 6 bases, the J end by 1 base, with 24 bases between. CDR3 nucleotides: TGTGCCAGTAGAACAGACGGTAGCGGGAGGATAAGGAACACTGAAGCTTTCTTT. This encodes CASRTDGSGRIRNTEAFF.

This clone was found a few times. This chain joins TRBV5-1 and TRBJ1-6; D is uncertain. Germline V gene sequence: CDR1 SGHRS, CDR2 YFSETQ. CDR3 size: 13 residues. The ends were cut back, 0 bases at V and 14 bases at J, with 12 bases in the middle. The CDR3 region has the DNA TGCGCCAGCAGCTTGGGCCCCGGGGAGGCCCTCCACTTT. Protein sequence: CASSLGPGEALHF.

The gene calls are TRBV3-1 (or the pseudogene TRBV3-2) and TRBJ2-2; TRBD2 aligns across 8 bases. The CDR3 spans 14 residues. Unmatched junction bases numbered 1, after V lost 1 base and J lost 6 bases. Germline V gene data show CDR1 as LGHDT and CDR2 as YNNKEL (reference sequence). The CDR3 coding sequence is TGTGCCAGCAGCCAAGCACTAGCGGCCGGGGAGCTGTTTTTT. Protein: CASSQALAAGELFF.

V and J are TRBV29-1 and TRBJ1-2, with D perhaps matching TRBD1 (5 bases). This CDR3 is built from 15 residues. The V gene's germline CDR1 is SQVTM and CDR2 ANQGSEA. The ends were cut back, 2 bases at V and 6 bases at J, with 19 bases in the middle. CDR3 sequence (DNA): TGCAGCGTTGAACGTGACAGTTCTCCTGGGGATGGCTACACCTTC. Its translation is CSVERDSSPGDGYTF.

The rearrangement links TRBV27 to TRBJ1-3; maybe TRBD1 (6 bases). Germline V gene sequence: CDR1 MNHEY, CDR2 SMNVEV (reference sequence). V was pared by 4 bases and J by 3 bases, with 10 bases between. The CDR3 extends over 14 amino acids. CDR3: CASSSYRDGNTIYF. The CDR3 nucleotides read TGTGCCAGCAGTTCCTACAGGGATGGAAACACCATATATTTT.

The genes are TRBV2 and TRBJ2-1, with TRBD2 matching over 11 bases. This CDR3 spans 15 amino acids. Germline V gene sequence: CDR1 SNHLY, CDR2 FYNNEI. With 1 base clipped from V and 5 bases from J, the junction kept 1 base outside the gene matches. The CDR3 loop reads CASSEVAGGHNEQFF. CDR3 coding DNA: TGTGCCAGCAGTGAAGTAGCGGGGGGGCACAATGAGCAGTTCTTC.

This clone was detected only a few times. The chain carries TRBV7-9 and TRBJ1-1; 7 nucleotides agree with TRBD1. Germline V gene data show CDR1 as SEHNR and CDR2 as FQNEAQ (reference sequence). The CDR3 is made up of 15 amino acids. The J segment lost 4 bases and the V segment lost 5 bases, leaving 10 bases of the junction unmatched. CDR3 nucleotide sequence: TGTGCCAGCAGCGTCGACAGGGCAGGGGGCACTGAAGCTTTCTTT. Translated, it gives CASSVDRAGGTEAFF.

J is TRBJ2-5 and V is TRBV24-1; TRBD2 aligns across 8 bases. Per germline, CDR1 KGHDR and CDR2 SFDVKD. The V gene end was trimmed by 5 bases and the J gene end by 2 bases; junction bases not matched to a gene: 15. The CDR3 is 18 residues long. As DNA, the CDR3 is TGTGCCACCAGTGCCCTTAAAGCGACGGCTAGCGGGCAAGAGACCCAGTACTTC. It yields the protein CATSALKATASGQETQYF.

The chain is built from TRBV24-1 and TRBJ2-5, with a weak D call TRBD2 (6 bases). Looked up from germline, CDR1 is KGHDR and CDR2 is SFDVKD. Trimming removed 3 bases from V and 5 bases from J, with 15 bases in between. CDR3 length: 15 amino acids. CDR3: CATSDLGGERETQYF. Here the CDR3 DNA reads TGTGCCACCAGTGATCTGGGCGGGGAGAGGGAGACCCAGTACTTC.

In the case of this clone: Other DNA sequences of this sample code for an identical CDR3. V gene TRBV5-1 combines with J gene TRBJ2-1; 7 bases are a match to TRBD2. The CDR3 is 15 residues long. The junction had 2 bases not matched to a gene; V was cut back by 0 bases and J by 2 bases. Germline-derived CDR1 and CDR2 are SGHRS and YFSETQ. The CDR3 spells CASSLGRGAYNEQFF. CDR3 DNA: TGCGCCAGCAGCTTGGGTCGGGGGGCCTACAATGAGCAGTTCTTC.

Here the CDR3 reads CASSSGTSGSLGTQYF. In DNA form, the CDR3 reads TGTGCCAGCAGCTCCGGGACTAGCGGGTCCCTGGGGACCCAGTACTTC. V gene TRBV7-7 combines with J gene TRBJ2-5; 12 nucleotides line up with TRBD2. Trimming at V came to 4 bases and at J to 7 bases, leaving 10 bases not matched to a gene. There are 16 residues in the CDR3. Germline loops: CDR1 SSHAT, CDR2 FNYEAQ (reference sequence).

The chain uses TRBV7-7 and TRBJ2-2; tentatively, D is TRBD2 (5 bases). This CDR3 contains 16 residues. V was pared by 5 bases and J by 1 base, with 14 bases between. Germline CDR1 SSHAT, CDR2 FNYEAQ (reference sequence). The CDR3 loop reads CASSPLASLNTGELFF. The CDR3, as DNA: TGTGCCAGCAGCCCCCTTGCTAGCCTGAACACCGGGGAGCTGTTTTTT.

This sequence joins TRBV5-4 and TRBJ1-1, with D possibly matching TRBD1 (6 bases). This CDR3 contains 15 residues. V lost 3 bases, J lost 4 bases, and 16 bases lay in between. Germline V gene lookup returns CDR1 SGHNT and CDR2 YYREEE (reference sequence). CDR3 sequence: CASSSAGALGTEAFF. DNA for the CDR3: TGTGCCAGCAGCTCGGCAGGGGCCCTGGGCACTGAAGCTTTCTTT.

This chain links TRBV24-1 with TRBJ1-2, with a possible D match to TRBD1 (5 bases). Germline V lookup: CDR1 KGHDR, CDR2 SFDVKD. The CDR3 totals 13 residues. V gave up 4 bases and J gave up 4 bases, with 9 bases separating them. The CDR3 DNA reads TGTGCCACCAGTGAAGGGGCTGGCTATGGCTACACCTTC. This encodes CATSEGAGYGYTF.

This clone was recorded once. The chain is built from TRBV19 and TRBJ2-3, with 8 nucleotides matching TRBD1. The V gene end was trimmed by 3 bases and the J gene end by 4 bases; junction bases not matched to a gene: 3. This CDR3 is built from 14 residues. Germline-derived CDR1 and CDR2 are LNHDA and SQIVND (reference sequence). CDR3 DNA sequence: TGTGCCAGTAGTATCGACAGGGGTCCAGATACGCAGTATTTT. Amino acids: CASSIDRGPDTQYF.

This chain joins TRBV10-3 and TRBJ1-2, with D hard to call. V gave up 8 bases and J gave up 0 bases, with 16 bases separating them. This CDR3 contains 15 residues. Germline V gene sequence: CDR1 ENHRY, CDR2 SYGVKD. DNA for the CDR3: TGTGCCATCCTCTTCGCCCAGGTAGCTAACTATGGCTACACCTTC. It yields the protein CAILFAQVANYGYTF.

The chain is built from TRBV19 and TRBJ2-6; TRBD1 agrees at 9 bases. Trimming cost V 5 bases and J 3 bases; bases outside gene matches: 8. The CDR3 has 17 amino acids. Per the germline V gene, CDR1 is LNHDA and CDR2 is SQIVND (reference sequence). CDR3 sequence reads: CASSALQGASGANVLTF. CDR3 nucleotides: TGTGCCAGTAGTGCCCTACAGGGGGCAAGTGGGGCCAACGTCCTGACTTTC.

CDR3 amino acids: CASSYEAKGRGYTF. The CDR3 DNA follows: TGTGCCAGCAGTTACGAGGCCAAGGGGAGGGGCTACACCTTC. The gene calls are TRBV6-6 and TRBJ1-2; perhaps TRBD1 as D (5 bases). The CDR3 sequence is 14 residues long. Germline V gene sequence: CDR1 MNHNY, CDR2 SVGAGI (reference sequence). Trimming took off 2 bases at V and 8 bases at J, with 15 bases between the two ends.

The chain employs TRBV18 and TRBJ2-5; 9 positions agree with TRBD1. V was clipped by 1 base and J by 4 bases; unmatched bases: 7. In germline, CDR1 is KGHSH, CDR2 LQKENI. The CDR3 loop spans 16 amino acids. In DNA form, the CDR3 reads TGTGCCAGCTCACCACTCCGGGACAGGGCGGGAGAGACCCAGTACTTC. This encodes CASSPLRDRAGETQYF.